This T cell receptor (beta chain) was documented in a study of T cells in Graves' hyperthyroidism and ophthalmopathy. In this sample, this clonotype turned up many times. Antigen specificity is unknown. With V trimmed by 2 bases and J by 10 bases, 9 bases remained unmatched. The CDR3 is 15 amino acids. The germline V gene has CDR1 SGHRS and CDR2 YFSETQ. Template material for amplifying TCR beta CDR3 regions consisted of RNA transcripts. The HTBI primer set drove a first-round RT-PCR of the TCR CDR3. TCRdb itself ran the multiplex PCR reads through MiXCR, one entry per CDR3 protein. The data contain about 410,000 distinct CDR3 sequences, about 15% of them singletons. Overall study results and limits: Blood also carried most thyroid clonotypes expanded above 0.001. Ophthalmopathy cases were set apart from stable hyperthyroidism by a 13 V-J model.

Patients affected by ophthalmopathy presented a Clinical Activity Score of at least 3, a NOSPECS grade of at least 4, and disease duration below 3 months. Under 12 ml fresh peripheral blood yielded the PBMCs. V and J are TRBV5-1 and TRBJ1-6; 7 nucleotides line up with TRBD1. This TCR came from a young man with Graves' ophthalmopathy. Sequenced material: blood. The CDR3 region has the DNA TGCGCCAGCAGCTTTGGAGGGACAGCGAGCTCACCCCTCCACTTT. Amino acids: CASSFGGTASSPLHF.